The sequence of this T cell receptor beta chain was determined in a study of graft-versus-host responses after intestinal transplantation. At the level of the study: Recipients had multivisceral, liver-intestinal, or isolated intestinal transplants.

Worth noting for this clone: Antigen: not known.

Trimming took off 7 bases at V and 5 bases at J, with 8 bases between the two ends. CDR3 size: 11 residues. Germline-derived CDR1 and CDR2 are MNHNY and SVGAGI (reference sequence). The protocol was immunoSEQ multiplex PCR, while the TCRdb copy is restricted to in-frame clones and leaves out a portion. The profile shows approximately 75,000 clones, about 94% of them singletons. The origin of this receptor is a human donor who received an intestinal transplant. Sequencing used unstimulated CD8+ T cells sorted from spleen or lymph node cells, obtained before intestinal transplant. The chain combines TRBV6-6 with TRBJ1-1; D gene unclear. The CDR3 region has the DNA TGTGCCAGCAATCAAGGTACTGAAGCTTTCTTT. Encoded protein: CASNQGTEAFF.